The sequence of this T cell receptor beta chain was determined in a study of resident and recirculating memory T cells in vitiligo (dated by TCRdb to 2016 to 2019). The study in broad terms: For TCR beta sequencing, epidermis was obtained by shave biopsy from two lesional and two nonlesional sites, and PBMCs were also collected, from each of a few stable vitiligo patients. Without any cell sorting, samples were homogenized immediately before genomic DNA was extracted using the Qiagen DNeasy Blood & Tissue Kit. The human TCR beta sequencing tested whether specific clones in lesional vitiligo skin differed from clones in nonlesional skin and blood.

Concerning this clone: Its antigen is currently not known. No qualities accompany the bases; no much larger clone lies one base away.

General study outcomes and caveats: Mechanistic studies in the future are needed to assess how much the detected T cell clones and the human Trm pools versus Tcm pools each contribute. No single dominant TCR clone was found, and clonality differed from one vitiligo lesion to another. Because TCR sequences were not shared across biopsy sites or across patients, the findings suggest that different lesions are infiltrated by different T cell clones, a pattern described as private specificity. Even within a single patient, overlap and correlation analysis found no significant repertoire overlap between any biopsies apart from each lesion compared with itself.

Vitiligo was considered stable when no change in lesions had been observed over the previous 6 months. To qualify as stable, patients additionally needed to show no confetti depigmentation, which is a clinical sign of active vitiligo. Patients who had been treated within the previous three months were excluded. PBMCs were isolated from heparinized blood by Ficoll density gradient centrifugation and then flash-frozen. V was cut back by 7 bases and J by 3 bases, leaving a gap of 12 bases between them. The CDR3 holds 13 amino acids from the cysteine to the phenylalanine. Solely the CDR3 DNA is kept, with 39 bases framed from the first base. The germline V gene encodes CDR1 MNHEY and CDR2 SVGAGI. TCR beta chains were amplified from genomic DNA with the immunoSEQ hsTCRB kit. TCR beta libraries were sequenced on an Illumina MiSeq instrument by the immunoSEQ service. Per the source publication's procedure: Repertoire data were analyzed using the immunoSEQ Analyzer. The immuneACCESS repertoire file appears here via TCRdb, limited to in-frame rearrangements. These files lack a portion of the clones; in checked studies, under half of the deficit traces to unresolved V genes, and the cause of the others is not known. The V and J calls and clone size are taken from that table; D and trimming were inferred from the DNA. The sample table contains tens of thousands of clones; only one count was recorded for about 91% of them. The ten top clones hold approximately 5.4% of the sample.

The receptor comes from a male donor with vitiligo. Material: blood. The sequence links TRBV6-5 to TRBJ1-2; too little of a D gene remains to name it. The DNA reads TGTGCCAGCACCAGGTTCCCAGACTATGGCTACACCTTC. Its product reads: CASTRFPDYGYTF.